A single sample is the source of the 19 T cell receptor beta chains below, sequenced in a study of cytomegalovirus exposure and HLA in healthy donors. This PCR relied on a set of 60 Vbeta primers and 13 Jbeta primers. Libraries were prepared by immunoSEQ multiplex PCR; TCRdb keeps only in-frame clonotypes and omits some of them. The sample shows 130,000 or so clones, 70% to 80% of them seen only once. The sample consisted of PBMCs. The receptor set was obtained from a man aged 30-40 years in good health and CMV-seronegative.

The rearrangement uses TRBV9 and TRBJ2-3, with 9 nucleotides matching TRBD2. Losses at the gene ends were 7 bases for V and 3 bases for J; bases not matched to a gene: 9. Germline-derived CDR1 and CDR2 are SGDLS and YYNGEE. There are 15 residues in the CDR3. The CDR3 region is CASRPSGMGTDTQYF. CDR3 in DNA: TGTGCCAGCCGCCCTAGCGGGATGGGGACAGATACGCAGTATTTT.

The chain links TRBV5-1 to TRBJ1-3, with D perhaps matching TRBD1 (6 bases). The V and J ends lost 4 bases and 3 bases respectively, with 17 bases between them. Germline V gene sequence: CDR1 SGHRS, CDR2 YFSETQ. The CDR3 has 16 residues. The CDR3: CASSTSQPTGGNTIYF. DNA for the CDR3: TGCGCCAGCAGCACCTCCCAACCGACAGGTGGAAACACCATATATTTT.

The CDR3 loop is CASSFSGTGGTEQFF. The CDR3 coding sequence is TGTGCCAGCAGCTTCTCCGGGACAGGGGGCACTGAGCAGTTCTTC. The V gene is TRBV7-2, the J gene TRBJ2-1, with 12 bases lining up with TRBD1. CDR3 length: 15 residues. V was clipped by 3 bases and J by 9 bases; unmatched bases: 6. Germline values: CDR1 SGHTA, CDR2 FQGNSA.

V usage is TRBV27 and J usage is TRBJ2-2; TRBD2 aligns across 8 bases. The V and J ends lost 4 bases and 7 bases, in that order; junction bases with no gene match: 2. This CDR3 contains 13 residues. CDR1 MNHEY and CDR2 SMNVEV come from the germline V gene (reference sequence). The CDR3 loop reads CASSSGGVGELFF. The DNA for the CDR3 is TGTGCCAGCAGTTCCGGGGGGGTCGGGGAGCTGTTTTTT.

The genes are TRBV2 and TRBJ1-5; the D is unclear. Trimming stripped 7 bases from V and 1 base from J, with 14 bases between. The CDR3 length is 15 residues. Germline CDR1 SNHLY, CDR2 FYNNEI. The CDR3 is CASNLDGLSNQPQHF. The CDR3 DNA reads TGTGCCAGCAACTTAGATGGACTAAGCAATCAGCCCCAGCATTTT.

This clone was counted only a few times. The V call is TRBV5-6, the J call TRBJ2-5; 7 bases are a match to TRBD2. TRBJ2-7 explains the end of the DNA better; the J call may be wrong. Germline V gene data show CDR1 as SGHDT and CDR2 as YYEEEE. This CDR3 is 15 amino acids long. The CDR3 sequence: CASSGRDLKSYEQYF. Written as DNA, the CDR3 is TGTGCCAGCAGCGGGAGGGACCTTAAATCCTACGAGCAGTACTTC.

The CDR3 is CASTPASGQGAGETQYF. CDR3 nucleotides: TGTGCCAGCACTCCAGCCAGTGGACAGGGGGCCGGAGAGACCCAGTACTTC. The rearrangement uses TRBV28 and TRBJ2-5; 11 nucleotides match TRBD1. The length of the CDR3 is 17 residues. The germline V gene encodes CDR1 MDHEN and CDR2 SYDVKM. Losses at the gene ends were 7 bases for V and 4 bases for J; bases not matched to a gene: 14.

In its sample, this clone was seen a few times. CDR3 amino acids: CASSWTGTKDYGYTF. The CDR3 region has the DNA TGTGCCAGCTCGTGGACCGGGACAAAGGACTATGGCTACACCTTC. The V and J genes are TRBV18 and TRBJ1-2, with a weak D call TRBD1 (6 bases). The CDR3 spans 15 residues. The germline V and J ends were trimmed by 6 bases and 3 bases, with 17 bases remaining between them. Per the germline V gene, CDR1 is KGHSH and CDR2 is LQKENI.

The chain carries TRBV13 and TRBJ1-1; D is possibly TRBD1 (5 bases). CDR1 PRHDT and CDR2 FYEKMQ come from the germline V gene (reference sequence). The CDR3 consists of 17 residues. Trimming pared 0 bases from V and 6 bases from J, leaving 20 bases between. CDR3 DNA: TGTGCCAGCAGCTTAGGGGGGGGGACGGGGATTTGGGCTGAAGCTTTCTTT. This codes for CASSLGGGTGIWAEAFF.

The chain combines TRBV6-5 with TRBJ2-5; TRBD2 might be the D (6 bases). V was clipped by 0 bases and J by 8 bases, with 16 bases between them. The CDR3 contains 15 residues. From germline, CDR1 is MNHEY and CDR2 SVGAGI. CDR3 protein: CASSYSGAGEVTQYF. DNA of the CDR3: TGTGCCAGCAGTTACTCTGGAGCGGGTGAAGTCACCCAGTACTTC.

This clone was found a few times. Different DNA sequences within this sample yield the same CDR3. The CDR3 sequence is CASSLSTGGNQPQHF. The DNA for the CDR3 is TGCGCCAGCAGCTTGTCGACAGGGGGCAATCAGCCCCAGCATTTT. The chain carries TRBV5-1 and TRBJ1-5, with TRBD1 matching 8 bases. CDR3 size: 15 residues. Trimming removed 1 base from V and 2 bases from J; junction bases left unmatched: 2. Per germline, CDR1 SGHRS and CDR2 YFSETQ. Together with reference TRBV5-1 and TRBJ1-5, the CDR3 gives the full variable domain: KAGVTQTPRYLIKTRGQQVTLSCSPISGHRSVSWYQQTPGQGLQFLFEYFSETQRNKGNFPGRFSGRQFSNSRSEMNVSTLELGDSALYLCASSLSTGGNQPQHFGDGTRLSIL.

The chain recombines TRBV29-1 with TRBJ2-7; D gene ambiguous. This CDR3 has 13 amino acids. The germline V and J ends were trimmed by 4 bases and 2 bases, with 12 bases remaining between them. CDR1 and CDR2 from the germline V gene are SQVTM and ANQGSEA. The CDR3 DNA sequence: TGCAGCGTTGTCAGAGACTTACCCTACGAGCAGTACTTC. Translating gives CSVVRDLPYEQYF.

This chain links TRBV19 with TRBJ2-3; D might be TRBD2 (6 bases). Per germline, CDR1 LNHDA and CDR2 SQIVND (reference sequence). The CDR3 covers 17 residues. The V end was cut by 3 bases, the J end by 5 bases, with 21 bases between. In DNA, the CDR3 is TGTGCCAGTAGTATTTCGGGGACGGGAGTTTCTGGAGATACGCAGTATTTT. Its translation: CASSISGTGVSGDTQYF.

About this clone: The junction differs from germline at one of its ends, possibly a read error. The CDR3 protein is CASSLSGGMYVGGLSHEQYF. In nucleotides, the CDR3 is TGTGCCAGCAGTTTATCAGGGGGTATGTATGTGGGTGGCCTCTCCCACGAGCAGTACTTC. The rearrangement uses TRBV27 and TRBJ2-7, with TRBD1 as a possible D gene (6 bases). In germline, CDR1 is MNHEY, CDR2 SMNVEV (reference sequence). This CDR3 has 20 amino acids.

The V gene is TRBV5-1, the J gene TRBJ2-5, with TRBD1 matching over 7 bases. Germline V gene sequence: CDR1 SGHRS, CDR2 YFSETQ. Trimming at V came to 5 bases and at J to 7 bases, leaving 8 bases not matched to a gene. This CDR3 comprises 13 residues. CDR3 residues: CASRRDSPGTQYF. The CDR3 DNA follows: TGCGCCAGCAGACGGGACAGCCCGGGGACCCAGTACTTC.

The table lists this clone with a few counts. The V and J genes are TRBV1 and TRBJ1-5; the table's D call, TRBD1, has no DNA check behind it. TRBV1 is listed as a pseudogene. There are 16 residues in the CDR3. CDR3 DNA: TGCACCAGCAGCCCCGAAACAGGGGTTGTTGATCAGCCCCAGCATTTT. Translated, it gives CTSSPETGVVDQPQHF.

This clone was seen only a few times. This chain links TRBV6-1 with TRBJ1-5; tentative D call: TRBD1 (5 bases). Germline loops: CDR1 MNHNS, CDR2 SASEGT. The CDR3 length is 13 residues. Trimming removed 7 bases from V and 6 bases from J, with 13 bases in between. CDR3 loop: CASTQGFSQPQHF. DNA of the CDR3: TGTGCCAGCACGCAGGGCTTTTCTCAGCCCCAGCATTTT.

This rearrangement joins TRBV2 to TRBJ2-6, with TRBD1 matching 10 bases. The CDR3 extends over 15 amino acids. The germline CDR1 and CDR2 sequences are SNHLY and FYNNEI. V dropped 8 bases and J dropped 4; count of bases not matched to a gene: 5. The CDR3 reads CASGDRGSGANVLTF. CDR3 bases: TGTGCCAGCGGGGACAGGGGATCCGGGGCCAACGTCCTGACTTTC.

V is TRBV27 and J is TRBJ2-7; D may be TRBD2 (5 bases). The CDR3 is made up of 16 amino acids. V was trimmed by 2 bases and J by 2 bases, leaving 16 bases between them. Per germline, CDR1 MNHEY and CDR2 SMNVEV (reference sequence). The CDR3 DNA sequence: TGTGCCAGCAGTTTAAGAGGGTCCCCAAAAACCTACGAGCAGTACTTC. This codes for CASSLRGSPKTYEQYF.